What follows describes a single T cell receptor (beta chain). Sequenced by immunoSEQ multiplex PCR; TCRdb stores in-frame clones only, minus some. Of about 230,000 clones detected, roughly 83% appear once; the ten largest clones hold approximately 2.5%. The data were taken from a study of blood T cell repertoires in COVID-19. Study-wide context: PBMCs, B-cell-depleted T cells, or T cells provided the cDNA or gDNA that made up the material.

The CDR3 loop spans 14 amino acids. V lost 2 bases to trimming and J lost 7 bases, with 14 bases between them. CDR1 and CDR2 from the germline V gene are MNHEY and SVGAGI. V is TRBV6-5 and J is TRBJ2-5; D possibly corresponds to TRBD2 (5 bases). The sequenced sample was peripheral blood. The sequence was collected from a woman in her 70s with active or convalescent COVID-19. The CDR3 reads CASSYPGSRATQYF. The CDR3 bases are TGTGCCAGCAGTTACCCGGGAAGTAGGGCGACCCAGTACTTC.